These 27 T cell receptor beta chains were sequenced from one sample in a study of cytomegalovirus exposure and HLA in healthy donors. Primers: 60 Vbeta forward and 13 Jbeta reverse. Only in-frame clones appear in the TCRdb table, and some are missing; sequencing was by immunoSEQ multiplex PCR. This sample has about 140,000 clones, with over 60% found just once. Sequencing input: PBMCs. The receptors shown here come from a woman aged 40-49 years in good health and CMV-seronegative.

The CDR3: CALRPGGKNQPQHF. CDR3 in DNA: TGTGCCCTAAGACCAGGGGGTAAAAATCAGCCCCAGCATTTT. The genes are TRBV28 and TRBJ1-5; 7 nucleotides line up with TRBD1. The CDR3 is 14 residues long. With 11 bases clipped from V and 4 bases from J, the junction kept 11 bases outside the gene matches. CDR1 is MDHEN, CDR2 SYDVKM, per germline.

This clone was observed a single time. The chain joins TRBV15 to TRBJ2-2, with a tentative D call TRBD1 (6 bases). Trimming removed 0 bases from V and 8 bases from J, with 13 bases in between. CDR3 length equals 15 residues. Germline CDR1 and CDR2: LNHNV and YYDKDF (reference sequence). This chain's CDR3 is CATSRDKGGSGELFF. The CDR3 nucleotides read TGTGCCACCAGCAGAGATAAAGGGGGTTCGGGGGAGCTGTTTTTT.

The V gene is TRBV11-3, the J gene TRBJ2-1; 9 bases line up with TRBD1. This CDR3 is built from 16 residues. With V trimmed by 4 bases and J by 4 bases, 8 bases remained unmatched. Germline V gives CDR1 SGHNT, CDR2 YENEEA. The CDR3 spells CASSSEQGAIYNEQFF. In DNA, the CDR3 is TGTGCCAGCAGCTCAGAACAGGGGGCGATTTACAATGAGCAGTTCTTC.

The gene calls are TRBV19 and TRBJ1-2; 8 nucleotides match TRBD1. The CDR3 is 15 amino acids. Trimming cost V 5 bases and J 2 bases; bases outside gene matches: 7. CDR1 LNHDA and CDR2 SQIVND come from the germline V gene (reference sequence). CDR3 bases: TGTGCCAGTAGTCTACCGACAGGGGCAAACTATGGCTACACCTTC. This sequence encodes CASSLPTGANYGYTF.

This chain links TRBV27 with TRBJ1-3; 7 bases agree with TRBD1. The CDR3 has 15 residues. The junction had 3 bases not matched to a gene; V was cut back by 0 bases and J by 4 bases. The germline gives CDR1 MNHEY, CDR2 SMNVEV (reference sequence). CDR3 coding DNA: TGTGCCAGCAGTTTATCAGGGGGCGCAGGAAACACCATATATTTT. Residues: CASSLSGGAGNTIYF.

The V gene is TRBV5-1, the J gene TRBJ2-3; tentative D call: TRBD1 (6 bases). The CDR3 totals 14 residues. V was clipped by 4 bases and J by 7 bases, with 16 bases between them. Germline CDR1 SGHRS, CDR2 YFSETQ. The CDR3 sequence is CASSPGQILHTQYF. CDR3 coding DNA: TGCGCCAGCAGCCCAGGACAGATTCTCCATACGCAGTATTTT.

As concerns this clone: This sample includes further DNA sequences coding for the same CDR3. The rearrangement uses TRBV28 and TRBJ2-7; TRBD1 matches at 7 bases. V was pared by 9 bases and J by 2 bases, with 10 bases of the junction left unmatched. CDR3 length: 14 amino acids. Germline CDR1 and CDR2: MDHEN and SYDVKM. The CDR3 sequence is CASSLTGPTYEQYF. Here the CDR3 DNA reads TGTGCCAGTAGCCTGACAGGGCCCACCTACGAGCAGTACTTC.

The chain combines TRBV10-3 with TRBJ1-2; maybe TRBD1 (6 bases). This CDR3 has 13 amino acids. CDR1 ENHRY and CDR2 SYGVKD come from the germline V gene. The V and J ends lost 10 bases and 5 bases respectively, with 17 bases between them. This CDR3 reads CATRGSQGYGYTF. The DNA of the CDR3 is TGTGCCACCAGAGGATCCCAGGGGTATGGCTACACCTTC.

This chain connects TRBV30 to TRBJ2-7; D is unclear. Per germline, CDR1 GTSNPN and CDR2 SVGIG (reference sequence). The CDR3 runs to 13 residues. Deletions cut 5 bases from V and 3 bases from J, with 14 bases between. In nucleotides, the CDR3 is TGTGCCTGGGGTAATAGTCCCGTCTACGAGCAGTACTTC. It is translated as CAWGNSPVYEQYF.

The chain uses TRBV6-5 and TRBJ1-5; TRBD1 is a possible D gene (5 bases). V shed 7 bases and J shed 13 bases, with 17 bases lying between them. The CDR3 runs to 12 residues. The germline V gene has CDR1 MNHEY and CDR2 SVGAGI. This chain's CDR3 is CASTEPQGAQHF. The CDR3 DNA reads TGTGCCAGCACTGAACCCCAGGGTGCACAGCATTTT.

The DNA of the CDR3 is TGTGCCAGCAGCCCGCCCGGGACTCGATCCTACAATGAGCAGTTCTTC. It is translated as CASSPPGTRSYNEQFF. The chain combines TRBV5-4 with TRBJ2-1; weak D call: TRBD2 (6 bases). The V end was cut by 4 bases, the J end by 1 base, with 15 bases between. The CDR3 consists of 16 residues. Germline CDR1 SGHNT, CDR2 YYREEE (reference sequence).

The rearrangement uses TRBV6-1 and TRBJ1-5, with TRBD1 matching 11 bases. The CDR3 length is 16 residues. The J segment lost 4 bases and the V segment lost 3 bases, leaving 5 bases of the junction unmatched. The germline CDR1 and CDR2 sequences are MNHNS and SASEGT. The CDR3: CASSDPGQGGNQPQHF. DNA of the CDR3: TGTGCCAGCAGTGATCCGGGACAGGGGGGAAATCAGCCCCAGCATTTT.

This clone appeared a single time. The gene calls are TRBV20-1 and TRBJ1-2, with TRBD1 identical over 9 bases. This CDR3 region has 11 residues. CDR1 and CDR2 (germline): DFQATT, SNEGSKA (reference sequence). V gave up 6 bases and J gave up 4 bases; unmatched junction bases: 0. CDR3 region: CSADRGYGYTF. The CDR3, as DNA: TGCAGTGCGGACAGGGGCTATGGCTACACCTTC.

This clone was recorded once. This chain uses TRBV28 with TRBJ1-1, with 10 nucleotides matching TRBD1. The length of the CDR3 is 15 residues. Trimming took 5 bases from V and 3 from J; bases not matched to a gene: 6. CDR1 is MDHEN, CDR2 SYDVKM, per germline. CDR3 sequence (DNA): TGTGCCAGCAGTACCCGGGACAGGGGCTACACTGAAGCTTTCTTT. It specifies CASSTRDRGYTEAFF.

The sample holds one count of this clone. The chain uses TRBV11-2 and TRBJ1-2; no definite D call. V shed 5 bases and J shed 5 bases, with 18 bases lying between them. CDR3 length: 15 amino acids. The germline V gene encodes CDR1 SGHAT and CDR2 FQNNGV. The CDR3 is CASSPLDGKGYGYTF. The CDR3 bases are TGTGCCAGCAGCCCCCTTGACGGGAAGGGTTATGGCTACACCTTC.

This clone was seen a handful of times. The J gene is TRBJ2-3, the V gene TRBV5-4, with 11 bases lining up with TRBD1. V lost 4 bases to trimming and J lost 3 bases; unmatched junction nucleotides: 4. The CDR3 consists of 15 residues. CDR1 and CDR2 (germline): SGHNT, YYREEE (reference sequence). CDR3 sequence (DNA): TGTGCCAGCAGCCCGGACAGGGGGCGGACAGATACGCAGTATTTT. Translating gives CASSPDRGRTDTQYF.

The chain couples TRBV19 to TRBJ2-1, with 11 bases lining up with TRBD1. CDR1 is LNHDA and CDR2 is SQIVND in the germline V gene (reference sequence). The J segment lost 1 base and the V segment lost 5 bases, leaving 7 bases of the junction unmatched. This CDR3 is built from 17 residues. This CDR3 is CASSPRDRGISYNEQFF. CDR3 bases: TGTGCCAGTAGTCCCAGGGACAGGGGGATTTCCTACAATGAGCAGTTCTTC.

The chain is built from TRBV6-6 and TRBJ2-7, with D uncertain. Germline V gene sequence: CDR1 MNHNY, CDR2 SVGAGI (reference sequence). V was cut by 6 bases and J by 0 bases, with 15 bases left in between. The CDR3 contains 15 residues. The CDR3 spells CASSPVYSSSYEQYF. CDR3 in DNA: TGTGCCAGCAGCCCCGTTTACTCTAGCTCCTACGAGCAGTACTTC.

The rearrangement links TRBV6-5 to TRBJ2-5; D possibly corresponds to TRBD1 (7 bases). V was shortened by 2 bases and J by 5 bases, with 15 bases between the two germline ends. Germline-derived CDR1 and CDR2 are MNHEY and SVGAGI. CDR3 length: 15 residues. The CDR3 loop is CASSYQGGTVETQYF. CDR3 coding DNA: TGTGCCAGCAGTTACCAGGGCGGGACAGTGGAGACCCAGTACTTC.

The chain employs TRBV10-3 and TRBJ2-7, with TRBD1 identical over 7 bases. Trimming removed 2 bases from V and 7 bases from J; junction bases left unmatched: 11. The CDR3 consists of 15 residues. Germline CDR1 reads ENHRY; CDR2 reads SYGVKD. CDR3 residues: CAISEGQAVWKEQYF. For the CDR3, the DNA is TGTGCCATCAGTGAGGGACAGGCGGTTTGGAAAGAGCAGTACTTC.

The chain combines TRBV2 with TRBJ1-2, with D hard to call. With 8 bases removed from V and 4 bases from J, the gap between germline ends came to 14 bases. The CDR3 totals 13 residues. Per germline, CDR1 SNHLY and CDR2 FYNNEI. In DNA, the CDR3 is TGTGCCAGCCGACCAGAGGGTCCCTATGGCTACACCTTC. Its protein is CASRPEGPYGYTF.

In its sample, this clone was seen a few times. The CDR3 DNA reads TGTGCCAGCATCCCCTCCCGAGTGAACACTGAAGCTTTCTTT. Protein product: CASIPSRVNTEAFF. The gene calls are TRBV6-6 and TRBJ1-1; D is uncertain. V lost 7 bases and J 0 bases, leaving 12 bases between the germline ends. Germline values: CDR1 MNHNY, CDR2 SVGAGI (reference sequence). The CDR3 runs 14 residues.

This clone occurred once. This chain links TRBV7-9 with TRBJ1-2, with D uncertain. The CDR3 totals 14 residues. The ends were cut back, 5 bases at V and 5 bases at J, with 15 bases in the middle. CDR1 and CDR2 from the germline V gene are SEHNR and FQNEAQ (reference sequence). The CDR3 reads CASSVSRLSYGYTF. The CDR3 bases are TGTGCCAGCAGCGTGAGTAGACTCTCGTATGGCTACACCTTC.

The gene calls are TRBV10-1 and TRBJ2-1; TRBD2 agrees at 12 bases. This CDR3 is built from 15 residues. CDR1 is WNHNN and CDR2 is SYGVQD in the germline V gene (reference sequence). V lost 2 bases to trimming and J lost 8 bases; unmatched junction nucleotides: 4. CDR3 coding DNA: TGCGCCAGCAGTGAGGGACTAGCGGGAAGTCATGAGCAGTTCTTC. Translated, it gives CASSEGLAGSHEQFF.

This chain links TRBV6-1 with TRBJ2-6, with no clear D. From germline, CDR1 is MNHNS and CDR2 SASEGT. Trimming stripped 4 bases from V and 4 bases from J, with 8 bases between. The CDR3 covers 14 residues. This CDR3 reads CASSALQGANVLTF. CDR3 sequence (DNA): TGTGCCAGCAGTGCGTTGCAGGGGGCCAACGTCCTGACTTTC.

The chain recombines TRBV30 with TRBJ2-5; weak D call: TRBD1 (5 bases). The closer fit of TRBJ2-7 to the DNA end suggests the J call may be wrong. Germline assignment: CDR1 GTSNPN and CDR2 SVGIG (reference sequence). This CDR3 has 12 amino acids. In DNA, the CDR3 is TGTGCCTGGACTAGGGGCTCCTACGAGCAGTACTTC. This gives the protein CAWTRGSYEQYF.

This clone appeared once. The J gene is TRBJ2-1, the V gene TRBV19; 13 bases match TRBD2. Germline CDR1 LNHDA, CDR2 SQIVND (reference sequence). The CDR3 covers 15 residues. V gave up 5 bases and J gave up 8 bases; unmatched junction bases: 6. In DNA form, the CDR3 reads TGTGCCAGTAGTCCGGGACTAGCGGGGTACGATGAGCAGTTCTTC. The encoded protein is CASSPGLAGYDEQFF.